The 7 T cell receptor beta chains below come from one sample, sequenced in a study of T cell responses to AZD1222 COVID-19 vaccine. Assay: immunoSEQ multiplex PCR; the TCRdb copy retains only in-frame clones and omits some. The sample has about 90,000 clones; around 91% are singletons. The sequencing used peripheral blood, collected on day 0 of MenACWY control vaccination. These receptors were obtained from an adult in good health.

The genes are TRBV19 and TRBJ2-1; 9 bases agree with TRBD1. This CDR3 comprises 14 residues. Trimming took 4 bases from V and 5 from J; bases not matched to a gene: 3. The germline CDR1 and CDR2 sequences are LNHDA and SQIVND (reference sequence). CDR3 DNA: TGTGCCAGTAGTACCGGGACAGGGAACAATGAGCAGTTCTTC. The encoded protein is CASSTGTGNNEQFF.

The chain joins TRBV11-2 to TRBJ1-1; D unresolved. The CDR3 covers 13 residues. V lost 1 base, J lost 0 bases, and 3 bases lay in between. The germline gives CDR1 SGHAT, CDR2 FQNNGV. The chain's CDR3 is CASSLGLNTEAFF. In DNA, the CDR3 is TGTGCCAGCAGCTTAGGGTTGAACACTGAAGCTTTCTTT. Based on the CDR3 plus reference TRBV11-2 and TRBJ1-1, the full variable domain is EAGVAQSPRYKIIEKRQSVAFWCNPISGHATLYWYQQILGQGPKLLIQFQNNGVVDDSQLPKDRFSAERLKGVDSTLKIQPAKLEDSAVYLCASSLGLNTEAFFGQGTRLTVV.

The V call is TRBV19, the J call TRBJ1-2, with 8 bases matching TRBD1. The germline V gene encodes CDR1 LNHDA and CDR2 SQIVND (reference sequence). Trimming removed 8 bases from V and 3 bases from J; junction bases left unmatched: 5. CDR3 length: 13 residues. The CDR3 is CASLQGADYGYTF. CDR3 coding DNA: TGTGCCAGTCTTCAGGGGGCTGACTATGGCTACACCTTC.

This chain links TRBV2 with TRBJ2-1; TRBD2 matches at 7 bases. V was pared by 2 bases and J by 6 bases, with 7 bases of the junction left unmatched. Looked up from germline, CDR1 is SNHLY and CDR2 is FYNNEI. CDR3 length: 15 amino acids. CDR3 amino acids: CASSEYAGVSNEQFF. The CDR3 region has the DNA TGTGCCAGCAGTGAATATGCGGGAGTGAGCAATGAGCAGTTCTTC.

The rearrangement uses TRBV30 and TRBJ2-7; 8 nucleotides line up with TRBD1. V was pared by 4 bases and J by 6 bases, with 14 bases of the junction left unmatched. Looked up from germline, CDR1 is GTSNPN and CDR2 is SVGIG (reference sequence). This CDR3 contains 15 residues. The CDR3 DNA is TGTGCCTGGATACACTCCGGGACAGGAGAAGGCGAGCAGTACTTC. This encodes CAWIHSGTGEGEQYF.

J is TRBJ2-1 and V is TRBV9; 13 nucleotides line up with TRBD2. Looked up from germline, CDR1 is SGDLS and CDR2 is YYNGEE. Germline trimming cut 3 bases from V and 10 bases from J; bases unmatched to any gene: 10. The CDR3 is 16 amino acids. CDR3 DNA sequence: TGTGCCAGCAGCGCAAAACTAGCGGGAGGGCCGCGGGAGCAGTTCTTC. As protein: CASSAKLAGGPREQFF.

This clone was detected only a few times. This chain joins TRBV4-1 and TRBJ2-2, with a tentative D call TRBD1 (5 bases). Germline-derived CDR1 and CDR2 are MGHRA and YSYEKL. The CDR3 is made up of 16 amino acids. The V end lost 0 bases, the J end lost 4 bases, and 12 bases lay between the germline ends. CDR3 sequence reads: CASSQDPTRATGELFF. CDR3 sequence (DNA): TGCGCCAGCAGCCAAGATCCAACCAGGGCCACCGGGGAGCTGTTTTTT.